What follows are 23 T cell receptor beta chains derived from one specimen sequenced in a study of T cell responses to AZD1222 COVID-19 vaccine. The method was immunoSEQ multiplex PCR; TCRdb's version includes in-frame clones alone and lacks a portion of them. The repertoire holds over 95,000 clones, just over 90% seen once, with roughly 4.5% in the top ten. This specimen was peripheral blood, taken on day 0 of AZD1222 vaccination. Receptors originate from an adult in good health.

The gene calls are TRBV2 and TRBJ1-1; tentative D call: TRBD1 (6 bases). Germline V gene lookup returns CDR1 SNHLY and CDR2 FYNNEI. V shed 6 bases and J shed 4 bases, with 15 bases lying between them. This CDR3 is built from 14 residues. CDR3 bases: TGTGCCAGCAGATCTCGCCAGGGGTTCACTGAAGCTTTCTTT. Encoded protein: CASRSRQGFTEAFF. Filled out from reference TRBV2 and TRBJ1-1, the complete variable domain reads EPEVTQTPSHQVTQMGQEVILRCVPISNHLYFYWYRQILGQKVEFLVSFYNNEISEKSEIFDDQFSVERPDGSNFTLKIRSTKLEDSAMYFCASRSRQGFTEAFFGQGTRLTVV.

The rearrangement joins TRBV19 to TRBJ1-5; the D gene is possibly TRBD1 (5 bases). The germline V gene encodes CDR1 LNHDA and CDR2 SQIVND (reference sequence). V lost 5 bases and J lost 4, with 6 bases in between. The CDR3 loop spans 12 amino acids. CDR3 protein: CASSGANQPQHF. The CDR3 DNA sequence: TGTGCCAGTAGTGGGGCAAATCAGCCCCAGCATTTT.

The chain links TRBV5-1 to TRBJ2-2; D not certain. The CDR3 has 13 amino acids. Germline V CDR1 and CDR2: SGHRS, YFSETQ. The ends were cut back, 5 bases at V and 2 bases at J, with 7 bases in the middle. The CDR3 DNA reads TGCGCCAGCAGAGAGAAAAACACCGGGGAGCTGTTTTTT. Translating it yields CASREKNTGELFF.

The CDR3 sequence is CASSLSRRNNEQFF. In DNA, the CDR3 is TGTGCCAGCAGCTTATCCCGCAGGAACAATGAGCAGTTCTTC. This chain uses TRBV11-3 with TRBJ2-1; D not certain. The germline gives CDR1 SGHNT, CDR2 YENEEA. This CDR3 has 14 amino acids. Between the trimmed V and J ends, which lost 2 bases and 5 bases, there was a span of 10 bases.

This chain uses TRBV10-2 with TRBJ1-5, with 8 bases that match TRBD1. J gave up 5 bases and V 2 bases, and 5 bases lay outside the gene matches. CDR1 and CDR2 from the germline V gene are WSHSY and SAAADI. The CDR3 covers 15 residues. CDR3: CASSERGQAYQPQHF. In nucleotides, the CDR3 is TGCGCCAGCAGTGAGCGGGGACAGGCTTATCAGCCCCAGCATTTT.

The gene calls are TRBV6-2 or TRBV6-3 and TRBJ2-5; D is perhaps TRBD1 (6 bases). CDR3 size: 17 residues. Trimming cost V 0 bases and J 2 bases, with 16 bases left between them. Germline CDR1 is MNHEY and CDR2 is SVGEGT. The CDR3 bases are TGTGCCAGCAGTTACTCACCTGCAGGGGAAATTCAAGAGACCCAGTACTTC. Residues: CASSYSPAGEIQETQYF.

This clone was seen once. The chain links TRBV27 to TRBJ2-5, with D possibly TRBD1 on 6 matching bases. Trimming left V 0 bases short and J 0 bases short, with 11 bases between. The CDR3 is 16 amino acids. The V gene's germline CDR1 is MNHEY and CDR2 SMNVEV (reference sequence). Here the CDR3 reads CASSLSSGEYQETQYF. CDR3 bases: TGTGCCAGCAGTTTATCGTCAGGGGAGTACCAAGAGACCCAGTACTTC.

V and J are TRBV7-2 and TRBJ2-7; tentatively, D is TRBD1 or TRBD2 (5 bases each). V lost 6 bases and J lost 2, with 17 bases in between. Germline CDR1 SGHTA, CDR2 FQGNSA. This CDR3 spans 15 amino acids. The CDR3 DNA follows: TGTGCCAGCAGTTCCACCGGGACCGGCCCCTACGAGCAGTACTTC. This codes for CASSSTGTGPYEQYF.

This clone was counted a single time. The J gene is TRBJ1-6, the V gene TRBV9; D unclear. This CDR3 is 14 amino acids long. V dropped 2 bases and J dropped 8 bases, with 11 bases sitting between them. Germline CDR1 reads SGDLS; CDR2 reads YYNGEE. The CDR3 region is CASSVSDLDSPLHF. The CDR3 bases are TGTGCCAGCAGCGTTTCCGATCTCGATTCACCCCTCCACTTT.

The rearrangement joins TRBV9 to TRBJ1-4, with D perhaps matching TRBD1 (5 bases). The CDR3 spans 16 residues. Germline-derived CDR1 and CDR2 are SGDLS and YYNGEE. V shed 3 bases and J shed 8 bases, with 20 bases lying between them. The DNA of the CDR3 is TGTGCCAGCAGCGAAGACATTGACAGTTTGGAGGAAAAACTGTTTTTT. Translation gives CASSEDIDSLEEKLFF.

V and J are TRBV7-2 and TRBJ1-1; D possibly corresponds to TRBD1 (5 bases). CDR1 SGHTA and CDR2 FQGNSA come from the germline V gene. Between the trimmed V and J ends, which lost 0 bases and 2 bases, there was a span of 13 bases. CDR3 size: 16 residues. This CDR3 is CASSLAPGWSNTEAFF. The CDR3, as DNA: TGTGCCAGCAGCTTAGCCCCAGGGTGGAGTAACACTGAAGCTTTCTTT.

V gene TRBV5-1 combines with J gene TRBJ2-7, with TRBD1 as a possible D gene (5 bases). The CDR3 spans 14 residues. Germline V gives CDR1 SGHRS, CDR2 YFSETQ. V lost 2 bases to trimming and J lost 2 bases, with 11 bases between them. DNA of the CDR3: TGCGCCAGCAGCTTCAACAGGAGAACCTACGAGCAGTACTTC. Amino acid sequence: CASSFNRRTYEQYF.

The chain links TRBV4-1 to TRBJ1-5; TRBD1 matches at 10 bases. Trimming removed 4 bases from V and 1 base from J; junction bases left unmatched: 1. From germline, CDR1 is MGHRA and CDR2 YSYEKL. The CDR3 is 15 residues long. The chain's CDR3 is CASSRDRGSNQPQHF. CDR3 nucleotide sequence: TGCGCCAGCAGCCGGGACAGGGGAAGCAATCAGCCCCAGCATTTT.

The chain carries TRBV3-1 (or the pseudogene TRBV3-2) and TRBJ1-3; D is uncertain. This CDR3 contains 14 residues. Germline CDR1 and CDR2: LGHDT and YNNKEL (reference sequence). V lost 3 bases to trimming and J lost 3 bases, with 9 bases between them. The CDR3 loop is CASSQGRSGNTIYF. The CDR3 DNA is TGTGCCAGCAGCCAGGGGAGGAGTGGAAACACCATATATTTT.

V and J are TRBV7-8 and TRBJ1-3, with 9 bases fitting TRBD1. J was trimmed by 2 bases and V by 2 bases; bases with no gene match: 4. The germline gives CDR1 SGHVS, CDR2 FQNEAQ. The CDR3 is made up of 16 amino acids. The CDR3, as DNA: TGTGCCAGCAGCTTAAGAAACAGGGGGCCTGGAAACACCATATATTTT. Translating it yields CASSLRNRGPGNTIYF.

The count of this clone is one. The rearrangement joins TRBV6-4 to TRBJ2-6; D is unresolved. This CDR3 comprises 15 residues. Germline values: CDR1 MRHNA, CDR2 SNTAGT. V was shortened by 0 bases and J by 0 bases, with 3 bases between the two germline ends. The CDR3 DNA follows: TGTGCCAGCAGTGACTCAAGCTCTGGGGCCAACGTCCTGACTTTC. Its protein is CASSDSSSGANVLTF.

The chain links TRBV4-3 to TRBJ2-1; 8 nucleotides line up with TRBD2. The length of the CDR3 is 15 residues. With 2 bases clipped from V and 6 bases from J, the junction kept 6 bases outside the gene matches. From germline, CDR1 is LGHNA and CDR2 YSLEER. The CDR3 nucleotides are TGCGCCAGCAGCCAATCGACTAGCGCGGGCAATGAGCAGTTCTTC. Its protein is CASSQSTSAGNEQFF.

The chain recombines TRBV7-9 with TRBJ1-6, with TRBD1 identical over 7 bases. CDR1 and CDR2 from the germline V gene are SEHNR and FQNEAQ (reference sequence). The CDR3 is made up of 15 amino acids. With V trimmed by 5 bases and J by 3 bases, 4 bases remained unmatched. For the CDR3, the DNA is TGTGCCAGCAGCGTGGGACAGATCTATAATTCACCCCTCCACTTT. This sequence encodes CASSVGQIYNSPLHF.

CDR3 nucleotides: TGCGCCAGCAGCTTGGTTAGCCTCTCCTACGAGCAGTACTTC. Translation gives CASSLVSLSYEQYF. The chain recombines TRBV5-1 with TRBJ2-7; no clear D. The CDR3 is made up of 14 amino acids. V gave up 0 bases and J gave up 0 bases, with 7 bases separating them. The germline V gene encodes CDR1 SGHRS and CDR2 YFSETQ.

The chain combines TRBV19 with TRBJ1-1, with D perhaps TRBD1 (5 bases). This CDR3 contains 13 residues. Trimming took 7 bases from V and 0 from J, leaving 9 bases between them. Germline V lookup: CDR1 LNHDA, CDR2 SQIVND (reference sequence). CDR3 region: CASTTVLNTEAFF. The CDR3 nucleotides are TGTGCCAGTACGACAGTATTGAACACTGAAGCTTTCTTT.

The chain links TRBV28 to TRBJ1-2, with D possibly matching TRBD1 (5 bases). The CDR3 extends over 15 amino acids. From germline, CDR1 is MDHEN and CDR2 SYDVKM. The V end lost 4 bases, the J end lost 3 bases, and 15 bases lay between the germline ends. CDR3 coding DNA: TGTGCCAGCAGTTCCCCGGCAGGGAGACACTATGGCTACACCTTC. Amino acids: CASSSPAGRHYGYTF.

V gene TRBV4-1 combines with J gene TRBJ2-1; TRBD2 matches at 9 bases. The CDR3 length is 18 residues. CDR1 and CDR2 from the germline V gene are MGHRA and YSYEKL. V trimming: 0 bases; J trimming: 7 bases; junction bases outside the gene matches: 13. The CDR3 nucleotides read TGCGCCAGCAGCCAAGACGGTACGGCGGGGGGGCCCCGGAATGAGCAGTTCTTC. It codes for CASSQDGTAGGPRNEQFF.

The rearrangement joins TRBV5-1 to TRBJ1-2; TRBD1 matches 9 bases. With 5 bases clipped from V and 8 bases from J, the junction kept 10 bases outside the gene matches. The CDR3 consists of 14 residues. The germline CDR1 and CDR2 sequences are SGHRS and YFSETQ. CDR3 amino acids: CASSKSQGARGYTF. Written as DNA, the CDR3 is TGCGCCAGCAGTAAATCACAGGGGGCGAGGGGCTACACCTTC.